This T cell receptor beta chain was captured by sequencing in a study of T-cell memory formation after mild COVID-19 (dated by TCRdb to about 2021). Study-level background: Most TCR sequence clusters were specific to one of the two donors. In two donors, T-cell clones that expanded and contracted after mild COVID-19 were tracked by sequencing TCRalpha and TCRbeta repertoires over time. The cohort was made up of two young adult volunteers, one female and one male, who were previously healthy.

In this sample, this clonotype turned up a few times. What antigen it recognizes has not been identified. No per-base quality is available; no much larger clone lies one base away. PBMCs were isolated by Ficoll-Paque density gradient centrifugation. The paper's findings and limits, for the study overall: The second-wave clones that peaked on day 37 were not confirmed to be SARS-CoV-2 specific. Contracting CD4+ clones were located mainly in the CM and EM memory subsets, whereas CD8+ clones were found to be enriched in EMRA. The study included only a couple of mild cases, and larger cohorts that include severe cases with pre-infection samples were judged to be necessary. Clones that contracted from day 15 to 85 showed balanced CD4/CD8 phenotypes, whereas a second wave of clones that expanded from day 15 to 37 leaned towards CD4+. The detection of some responding clones in pre-infection memory suggests that pre-existing cross-reactive memory T cells joined the SARS-CoV-2 response.

V is pruned by 5 bases and J by 5 bases, leaving 8 bases of the junction without a gene match. The CDR3 sequence holds 15 residues, the cysteine and phenylalanine included. Only CDR3 DNA is held: 45 bases, read in frame from base 1. According to the germline V gene, CDR1 reads SGHTA and CDR2 reads FQGNSA. The instrument was an Illumina NovaSeq 6000. Using 5'RACE with constant-segment primers, TCRalpha and TCRbeta cDNA libraries were constructed, with sample barcodes and unique molecular identifiers added in the process. RNA was extracted from every sample with Trizol reagent. Amplification of the libraries took two PCR steps, and the second step added a second sample barcode plus Illumina TruSeq adapters. Sequencing of the libraries was done on an Illumina NovaSeq, producing 2 x 150 bp paired-end reads. The authors' pipeline ran thus. Reads were demultiplexed and collapsed into UMI-guided consensus sequences with migec v1.2.7. Using mixcr v2.1.11, the UMI consensuses were aligned to TRA and TRB V and J templates and assembled into clonotypes. A clonotype was counted as expanded or contracted only if both edgeR and NoisET called the change significant, with noise models trained on biological replicates. For edgeR calls, the cutoffs were a false discovery rate-adjusted p below 0.01 and a log2 fold-change threshold of 1. As an exploratory analysis of dynamics, PCA with hierarchical clustering was applied to max-normalized trajectories of the 1000 most abundant clonotypes. The CD4 or CD8 phenotype of responding clones was assigned using the separately sequenced CD4+ and CD8+ repertoires. TCRdb passed the public sequencing reads through fastp at Q25 and MiXCR, retaining productive beta sequences. Every CDR3 protein is listed once, alongside the most common genes and DNA of its rows. The V and J calls reflect TCRdb's pipeline rather than the authors' work. The table for this sample lists roughly 170,000 distinct CDR3 sequences; about a fifth of them were counted only once. Roughly 23% of the sample rests with the top ten.

The sample comprised PBMCs or a T cell subset sorted from them (not recorded which). The origin of this receptor is an adult woman who had mild COVID-19 (a few samples of this study predate the infection). The sample titles of this study are shuffled in the database, so cell type and time point are left out; the donor was told from shared clones. This chain joins TRBV7-2 to TRBJ2-5, with 10 middle bases fitting TRBD2. The nucleotide sequence reads as follows: TGTGCCAGCAGCCTAAGCGGGAGGGCCGAGGAGACCCAGTACTTC. This yields the protein CASSLSGRAEETQYF.